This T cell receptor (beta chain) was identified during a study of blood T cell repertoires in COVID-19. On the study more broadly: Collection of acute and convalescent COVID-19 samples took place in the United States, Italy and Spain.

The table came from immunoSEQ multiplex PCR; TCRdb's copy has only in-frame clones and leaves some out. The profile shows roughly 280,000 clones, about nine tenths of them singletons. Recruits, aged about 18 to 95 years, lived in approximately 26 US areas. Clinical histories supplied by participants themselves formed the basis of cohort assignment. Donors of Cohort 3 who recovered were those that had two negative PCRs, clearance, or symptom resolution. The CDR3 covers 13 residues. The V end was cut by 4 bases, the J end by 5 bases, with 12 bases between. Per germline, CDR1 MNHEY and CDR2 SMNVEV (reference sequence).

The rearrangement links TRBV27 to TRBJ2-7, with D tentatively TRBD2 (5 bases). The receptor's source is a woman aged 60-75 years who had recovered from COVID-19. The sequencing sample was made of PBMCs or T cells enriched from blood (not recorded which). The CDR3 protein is CASSYLGVHEQYF. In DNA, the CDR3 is TGTGCCAGCAGTTACCTGGGAGTCCACGAGCAGTACTTC.